This T cell receptor (beta chain) was captured in a study of T cell responses to AZD1222 COVID-19 vaccine (dated by TCRdb to the early 2020s). Notes on the research overall: A total of under 250 trial participants underwent TCR sequencing, of whom about 200 had received two doses of AZD1222 and about 26 had received two doses of the MenACWY control vaccine. Trial participants were enrolled into age subgroups of 18-55, 56-69 and 70-plus years, which contained around 140, 26 and 57 TCR-sequenced participants, respectively.

Points the paper makes about the study in general: Spike-specific TCR breadth and depth rose significantly after two AZD1222 doses compared with day 0 and with MenACWY recipients. Most participants were white British and females outnumbered males, and the authors suggested that clonal diversity may have been underestimated. Reportedly, almost half of the unique spike-specific TCRs recognized epitopes lying outside the regions that are mutated in the B.1.351 and B.1.1.7 variants. Because no day 14 peak-response samples were available, repertoires were characterized only after the peak T cell response. In the small 56-69-year group, the increase in depth fell short of significance, most likely because of low power. Conclusions about previously exposed vaccinees were limited because only a handful of AZD1222 recipients were SARS-CoV-2 seropositive at baseline. CD4 TCRs associated with the vaccine covered the entire spike protein, and the dominant responses were in regions 160-218 and 743-854.

Notes on this clone: Its antigen is currently not known. No base qualities exist here, and no much larger clone lies one base off it.

Explained via the paper, the time point label denotes: about 28 days (+/-7) after the second vaccine dose. AZD1222 recipients given second doses at about 4 weeks or at about 12 weeks were pooled, since spike-specific TCR depth and breadth were not found to differ between the two schedules. Vaccinee samples came from UK trials COV001 and COV002, including a single-blind randomized controlled phase 2/3 trial of AZD1222 (ChAdOx1 nCoV-19) in healthy adults. For TCRbeta chain sequencing, PBMC samples were collected from trial participants at day 0 and at day 28 after the second dose. The CDR3 regions of human TCRbeta chains were subjected to immunosequencing. The original pipeline was this. Repertoire TCRs were checked for matches against a reference library of SARS-CoV-2-specific TCRs that had been generated using the MIRA antigen-specificity platform. Breadth was defined as the fraction of unique TCRs that were SARS-CoV-2-associated. Depth was defined as the fraction of total T cells that were SARS-CoV-2-associated. Using the MIRA data, each spike-specific TCR was mapped to the spike region that the TCR reacts to and placed in a CD4 or CD8 class. Log10-transformed breadth and depth values were compared by one-way ANOVA with Sidak's multiple comparisons tests. The source is immuneACCESS, and TCRdb retained only in-frame sequences with V and J called. Part of the clones is not carried over; for the studies checked, unresolved V genes explain less than half of this, and the remainder is unexplained. V and J calls and clone size are copied from that table; D and trimming were computed from the DNA. For this sample there are 150,000 to 200,000 clones; 80% to 95% appear just once. The ten top clones hold about 5.9% of the sample.

V and J are truncated by 2 bases and 2 bases respectively, leaving an intervening sequence of 0 bases. The CDR3, cysteine through phenylalanine, is 11 amino acids long. Only the CDR3 DNA is retained, 33 bases long and in frame from the first base. The germline V gene yields MNHEY for CDR1 and SVGEGT for CDR2. In this chain, TRBV6-2 or TRBV6-3 is recombined with TRBJ2-5, with the D gene not confidently named. This sequence was found in an adult who received the AZD1222 COVID-19 vaccine. The source material was peripheral blood, sampled 28 days after the second AZD1222 dose. Here is the DNA: TGTGCCAGCAGTTACCAAGAGACCCAGTACTTC. Translation gives CASSYQETQYF.